Each of the 31 T cell receptor beta chains below was sequenced from the same sample in a study of CD8 T cells in Susac syndrome (dated by TCRdb to the late 2010s). Library construction relied on the immunoSEQ multiplex PCR assay. RNA was extracted using the RNeasy kit, and roughly 0.5 to 1 microgram was reverse transcribed with random hexamers. In TCRdb, the public reads were trimmed at Q25 with fastp and aligned with MiXCR, with productive beta chains retained. For every CDR3 protein sequence, its rows merge into one entry that carries the most common genes and DNA. Within this sample are around 200,000 distinct CDR3 sequences, with approximately 95% of them counted one time only. The ten largest clones take up approximately 0.081% of the sample. The sample taken for sequencing was CD4+ T cells from PBMCs. The receptors stem from a human donor with multiple sclerosis.

A single count supports this clonotype. V is TRBV5-4 and J is TRBJ1-6; D gene unclear. The CDR3 is 14 amino acids. Germline CDR1 reads SGHNT; CDR2 reads YYREEE (reference sequence). Trimming shortened V by 3 bases and J by 14 bases, and 18 bases separated the two germline ends. CDR3: CASSSQEGYQTLHF. The CDR3 nucleotides read TGTGCCAGCAGCTCCCAGGAAGGGTATCAAACCCTCCACTTT. Complete variable domain (other parts from reference TRBV5-4 and TRBJ1-6): ETGVTQSPTHLIKTRGQQVTLRCSSQSGHNTVSWYQQALGQGPQFIFQYYREEENGRGNFPPRFSGLQFPNYSSELNVNALELDDSALYLCASSSQEGYQTLHFGNGTRLTVT.

J is TRBJ2-7 and V is TRBV12-3 or TRBV12-4, with 7 bases that match TRBD1. V was pared by 4 bases and J by 5 bases, with 8 bases of the junction left unmatched. The CDR3 spans 14 residues. CDR3 sequence: CASSSLTGTHEQYF. In nucleotides, the CDR3 is TGTGCCAGCAGTTCCCTGACAGGGACGCACGAGCAGTACTTC.

V and J are TRBV27 and TRBJ1-6; D is unresolved. The germline CDR1 and CDR2 sequences are MNHEY and SMNVEV (reference sequence). This CDR3 has 17 amino acids. Trimming removed 5 bases from V and 2 bases from J, with 16 bases in between. CDR3 bases: TGTGCCAGCAGTCCTTCGGAAAGGCTAACCTATAATTCACCCCTCCACTTT. The encoded protein is CASSPSERLTYNSPLHF.

This chain's CDR3 is CASSHEAGGPYNEQFF. CDR3 nucleotides: TGTGCCAGCAGCCACGAGGCGGGGGGGCCCTACAATGAGCAGTTCTTC. The chain has TRBV3-1 and TRBJ2-1, with TRBD2 matching over 9 bases. CDR3 length: 16 amino acids. Unmatched junction bases numbered 5, after V lost 3 bases and J lost 2 bases. Per the germline V gene, CDR1 is LGHDT and CDR2 is YNNKEL (reference sequence).

Here the CDR3 reads CASSLTRGLNQETQYF. The CDR3 DNA reads as TGTGCCAGCAGCCTGACGAGGGGGCTAAACCAAGAGACCCAGTACTTC. The V call is TRBV7-9, the J call TRBJ2-5; 7 positions match TRBD1. The CDR3 spans 16 residues. The junction had 9 bases not matched to a gene; V was cut back by 5 bases and J by 0 bases. Germline CDR1 SEHNR, CDR2 FQNEAQ (reference sequence).

CDR3 DNA sequence: TGTGCCAGCAGCGTAGTTGATAATTCACCCCTCCACTTT. Encoded protein: CASSVVDNSPLHF. The chain couples TRBV9 to TRBJ1-6, with D uncertain. V shed 0 bases and J shed 5 bases, with 3 bases lying between them. The germline CDR1 and CDR2 sequences are SGDLS and YYNGEE. The CDR3 is made up of 13 amino acids.

V usage is TRBV18 and J usage is TRBJ2-7; D may be TRBD1 (6 bases). CDR1 and CDR2 from the germline V gene are KGHSH and LQKENI. V shed 4 bases and J shed 4 bases, with 14 bases lying between them. The CDR3 runs 14 residues. DNA of the CDR3: TGTGCCAGCTCACAATCGGGTCAGGGGTACGAGCAGTACGTC. The encoded protein is CASSQSGQGYEQYV.

This chain uses TRBV9 with TRBJ1-4; weak D call: TRBD1 (6 bases). Germline loops: CDR1 SGDLS, CDR2 YYNGEE. The V end was cut by 6 bases, the J end by 4 bases, with 10 bases between. The length of the CDR3 is 13 residues. The CDR3 loop is CASNRDDNEKLFF. CDR3 DNA: TGTGCCAGCAACAGGGACGATAATGAAAAACTGTTTTTT.

The chain links TRBV30 to TRBJ1-2; D possibly corresponds to TRBD1 (6 bases). CDR1 GTSNPN and CDR2 SVGIG come from the germline V gene (reference sequence). Trimming stripped 2 bases from V and 4 bases from J, with 11 bases between. The CDR3 length is 13 residues. The CDR3 here is CAWSIQGGYGYTF. CDR3 sequence (DNA): TGTGCCTGGAGTATACAGGGAGGCTATGGCTACACCTTC.

This chain uses TRBV2 with TRBJ2-7; 9 positions agree with TRBD1. Germline assignment: CDR1 SNHLY and CDR2 FYNNEI. The CDR3 consists of 14 residues. J gave up 2 bases and V 6 bases, and 5 bases lay outside the gene matches. CDR3 coding DNA: TGTGCCAGCAGAGCCGGGACAGGGCCCTACGAGCAGTACTTC. Protein: CASRAGTGPYEQYF.

This chain connects TRBV30 to TRBJ1-4; TRBD1 matches 9 bases. The CDR3 covers 14 residues. V was pared by 3 bases and J by 2 bases, with 1 base of the junction left unmatched. Germline CDR1 and CDR2: GTSNPN and SVGIG (reference sequence). The CDR3 loop is CAWSGTGTNEKLFF. The CDR3 DNA is TGTGCCTGGAGCGGGACAGGGACTAATGAAAAACTGTTTTTT.

The V call is TRBV3-1, the J call TRBJ1-2; 7 bases align to TRBD1. Germline V gene sequence: CDR1 LGHDT, CDR2 YNNKEL (reference sequence). With V trimmed by 3 bases and J by 8 bases, 12 bases remained unmatched. The CDR3 extends over 15 amino acids. CDR3 in DNA: TGTGCCAGCAGCCACGGACAGGCTGGGGCAGGAGGCTACACCTTC. It codes for CASSHGQAGAGGYTF.

This clonotype was observed a few times. The genes are TRBV20-1 and TRBJ2-3; no clear D. The germline V and J ends were trimmed by 3 bases and 5 bases, with 6 bases remaining between them. Germline V gives CDR1 DFQATT, CDR2 SNEGSKA (reference sequence). This CDR3 comprises 11 residues. CDR3 protein: CSASSGDTQYF. The CDR3 bases are TGCAGTGCTAGTTCCGGAGATACGCAGTATTTT.

This sequence joins TRBV18 and TRBJ2-1; perhaps D is TRBD1 or TRBD2 (6 bases each). Germline V gene sequence: CDR1 KGHSH, CDR2 LQKENI. This CDR3 is 17 amino acids long. Trimming removed 3 bases from V and 9 bases from J, with 24 bases in between. The CDR3 DNA follows: TGTGCCAGCTCACCGCAGACTGCCCTAGGCGGAGGGGGTGAGCAGTTCTTC. Its translation is CASSPQTALGGGGEQFF.

The chain links TRBV29-1 to TRBJ2-7; TRBD2 might be the D (6 bases). V was pared by 4 bases and J by 9 bases, with 25 bases between. From germline, CDR1 is SQVTM and CDR2 ANQGSEA. CDR3 size: 15 residues. CDR3 bases: TGCAGCGTTGCACTTAGCCGGGACCGTGGAGCGGGGCAGTACTTC. Its protein product is CSVALSRDRGAGQYF.

The chain employs TRBV5-1 and TRBJ1-1; 7 nucleotides align to TRBD1. Germline V gene data show CDR1 as SGHRS and CDR2 as YFSETQ. The CDR3 consists of 14 residues. V lost 3 bases, J lost 1 base, and 3 bases stayed unmatched. The CDR3 bases are TGCGCCAGCAGCTGGGGACAGACGAACACTGAAGCTTTCTTT. This gives the protein CASSWGQTNTEAFF.

The V and J genes are TRBV30 and TRBJ2-1; D remains unclear. Trimming pared 1 base from V and 7 bases from J, leaving 8 bases between. Germline V gene lookup returns CDR1 GTSNPN and CDR2 SVGIG (reference sequence). The CDR3 loop spans 12 amino acids. The DNA of the CDR3 is TGTGCCTGGAGTGCCACCCTTAATGAGCAGTTCTTC. Its translation is CAWSATLNEQFF.

A single count supports this clonotype. The chain carries TRBV7-9 and TRBJ2-1, with unresolved D. CDR3 size: 11 residues. Germline V gives CDR1 SEHNR, CDR2 FQNEAQ (reference sequence). The V end was cut by 5 bases, the J end by 8 bases, with 7 bases between. The CDR3 protein is CASSHNYEQFF. CDR3 sequence (DNA): TGTGCCAGCAGCCACAACTATGAGCAGTTCTTC. The full variable domain, rest sourced from reference TRBV7-9 and TRBJ2-1, is DTGVSQNPRHKITKRGQNVTFRCDPISEHNRLYWYRQTLGQGPEFLTYFQNEAQLEKSRLLSDRFSAERPKGSFSTLEIQRTEQGDSAMYLCASSHNYEQFFGPGTRLTVL.

V is TRBV4-1 and J is TRBJ2-5; D is unresolved. Germline assignment: CDR1 MGHRA and CDR2 YSYEKL. This CDR3 has 13 residues. V gave up 0 bases and J gave up 5 bases, with 7 bases separating them. CDR3 residues: CASSQEQSETQYF. The DNA of the CDR3 is TGCGCCAGCAGCCAAGAACAGTCCGAGACCCAGTACTTC.

V is TRBV3-1 and J is TRBJ1-5; 7 positions agree with TRBD1. Germline V gene lookup returns CDR1 LGHDT and CDR2 YNNKEL (reference sequence). The CDR3 is 14 amino acids. V shed 4 bases, J shed 6 bases, and the junction held 6 bases outside the gene matches. CDR3 DNA sequence: TGTGCCAGCAGCCCCGGACAGGTCGGTCAGCCCCAGCATTTT. This codes for CASSPGQVGQPQHF.

The genes are TRBV12-3 or TRBV12-4 and TRBJ1-6; D possibly corresponds to TRBD1 (5 bases). This CDR3 has 13 residues. V was shortened by 4 bases and J by 14 bases, with 15 bases between the two germline ends. The CDR3 sequence is CASSWGSSRALHF. The CDR3, as DNA: TGTGCCAGCAGTTGGGGCAGTTCTAGGGCCCTCCACTTT.

The chain employs TRBV14 and TRBJ2-5; no definite D call. Germline V gives CDR1 SGHDN, CDR2 FVKESK. The CDR3 extends over 14 amino acids. V lost 1 base to trimming and J lost 2 bases, with 8 bases between them. The CDR3 DNA is TGTGCCAGCAGCCAAGGTGTCACTCAAGAGACCCAGTACTTC. Encoded protein: CASSQGVTQETQYF.

J is TRBJ1-2 and V is TRBV12-3 or TRBV12-4; no clear D gene. The CDR3 has 15 residues. Trimming shortened V by 5 bases and J by 2 bases, and 15 bases separated the two germline ends. The chain's CDR3 is CASSPAQVANYGYTF. As DNA, the CDR3 is TGTGCCAGCAGTCCGGCCCAGGTCGCCAACTATGGCTACACCTTC.

The chain combines TRBV4-1 with TRBJ2-5; 9 bases map to TRBD2. The CDR3 has 16 amino acids. V lost 3 bases, J lost 3 bases, and 8 bases stayed unmatched. Germline V gene sequence: CDR1 MGHRA, CDR2 YSYEKL. The CDR3 nucleotides are TGCGCCAGCAGCCACCTAGCGGGGACTGTAGAAGAGACCCAGTACTTC. Its translation is CASSHLAGTVEETQYF.

The V gene is TRBV18, the J gene TRBJ2-1; D not certain. The ends were cut back, 6 bases at V and 0 bases at J, with 9 bases in the middle. The germline CDR1 and CDR2 sequences are KGHSH and LQKENI. This CDR3 comprises 14 residues. CDR3 in DNA: TGTGCCAGCTCCCCTGGTAGCTCCTACAATGAGCAGTTCTTC. Encoded protein: CASSPGSSYNEQFF.

This clonotype was counted only a few times. The chain is built from TRBV18 and TRBJ2-7; maybe TRBD1 (5 bases). The V and J ends lost 3 bases and 0 bases respectively, with 9 bases between them. The germline V gene encodes CDR1 KGHSH and CDR2 LQKENI. This CDR3 region has 14 residues. CDR3 DNA sequence: TGTGCCAGCTCACCCGCCGGACACTCCTACGAGCAGTACTTC. Its translation is CASSPAGHSYEQYF. The full variable domain, completed using reference TRBV18 and TRBJ2-7, is NAGVMQNPRHLVRRRGQEARLRCSPMKGHSHVYWYRQLPEEGLKFMVYLQKENIIDESGMPKERFSAEFPKEGPSILRIQQVVRGDSAAYFCASSPAGHSYEQYFGPGTRLTVT.

The V and J genes are TRBV20-1 and TRBJ2-1; TRBD2 aligns across 9 bases. The V and J ends lost 0 bases and 9 bases, in that order; junction bases with no gene match: 9. The CDR3 spans 15 residues. The germline V gene encodes CDR1 DFQATT and CDR2 SNEGSKA (reference sequence). DNA of the CDR3: TGCAGTGCTAGAGAGGCGGGGGGGCTAAGGAGTGAGCAGTTCTTC. Translation: CSAREAGGLRSEQFF.

The gene calls are TRBV5-1 and TRBJ2-5; 9 nucleotides align to TRBD1. The ends lost 7 bases at V and 5 bases at J; junction bases unmatched: 12. The CDR3 has 15 residues. The V gene's germline CDR1 is SGHRS and CDR2 YFSETQ. This CDR3 is CASSYSGTGWETQYF. CDR3 DNA: TGCGCCAGCTCCTATTCGGGGACAGGGTGGGAGACCCAGTACTTC.

This chain connects TRBV29-1 to TRBJ2-5; 10 bases map to TRBD1. In germline, CDR1 is SQVTM, CDR2 ANQGSEA. Losses at the gene ends were 3 bases for V and 3 bases for J; bases not matched to a gene: 1. The CDR3 totals 13 residues. CDR3 amino acids: CSVDGTGEETQYF. The CDR3 region has the DNA TGCAGCGTTGACGGGACAGGGGAAGAGACCCAGTACTTC.

The chain is built from TRBV30 and TRBJ2-1; TRBD1 matches at 7 bases. CDR3 length: 14 residues. The trim removed 8 bases at V and 6 bases at J, leaving 13 bases unmatched. Germline values: CDR1 GTSNPN, CDR2 SVGIG (reference sequence). The CDR3 DNA is TGTGCCGCCGCTTCGACAGGGAACCGCAATGAGCAGTTCTTC. It specifies CAAASTGNRNEQFF.

V is TRBV29-1 and J is TRBJ1-4, with 7 bases aligning to TRBD1. The length of the CDR3 is 13 residues. With V trimmed by 3 bases and J by 8 bases, 6 bases remained unmatched. Germline CDR1 is SQVTM and CDR2 is ANQGSEA. The CDR3 DNA is TGCAGCGTTGACGTGACAGGGAGGGAAAAACTGTTTTTT. Its translation: CSVDVTGREKLFF. The full variable domain, with the rest looked up from reference TRBV29-1 and TRBJ1-4, is SAVISQKPSRDICQRGTSLTIQCQVDSQVTMMFWYRQQPGQSLTLIATANQGSEATYESGFVIDKFPISRPNLTFSTLTVSNMSPEDSSIYLCSVDVTGREKLFFGSGTQLSVL.